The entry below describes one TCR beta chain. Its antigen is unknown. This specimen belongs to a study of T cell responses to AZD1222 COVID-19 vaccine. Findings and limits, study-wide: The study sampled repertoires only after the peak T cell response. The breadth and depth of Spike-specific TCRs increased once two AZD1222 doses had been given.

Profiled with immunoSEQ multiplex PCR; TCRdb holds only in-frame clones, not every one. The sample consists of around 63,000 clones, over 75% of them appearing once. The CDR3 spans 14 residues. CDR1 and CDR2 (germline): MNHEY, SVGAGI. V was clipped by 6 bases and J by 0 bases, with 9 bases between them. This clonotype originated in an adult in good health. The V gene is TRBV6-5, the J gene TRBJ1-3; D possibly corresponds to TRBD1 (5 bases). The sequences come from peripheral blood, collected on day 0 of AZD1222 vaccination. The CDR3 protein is CASSPGNSGNTIYF. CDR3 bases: TGTGCCAGCAGCCCAGGGAACTCTGGAAACACCATATATTTT.